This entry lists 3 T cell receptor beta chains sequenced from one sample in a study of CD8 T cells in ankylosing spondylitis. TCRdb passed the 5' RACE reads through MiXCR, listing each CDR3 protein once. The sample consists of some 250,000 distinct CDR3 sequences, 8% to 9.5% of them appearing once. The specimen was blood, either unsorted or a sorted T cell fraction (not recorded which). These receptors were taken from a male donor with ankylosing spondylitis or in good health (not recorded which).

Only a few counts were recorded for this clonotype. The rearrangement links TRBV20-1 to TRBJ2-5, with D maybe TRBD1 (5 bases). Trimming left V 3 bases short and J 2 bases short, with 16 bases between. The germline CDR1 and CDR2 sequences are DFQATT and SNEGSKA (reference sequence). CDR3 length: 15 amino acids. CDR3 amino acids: CSASSPGARQETQYF. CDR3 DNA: TGCAGTGCTAGCTCCCCTGGGGCCAGGCAAGAGACCCAGTACTTC.

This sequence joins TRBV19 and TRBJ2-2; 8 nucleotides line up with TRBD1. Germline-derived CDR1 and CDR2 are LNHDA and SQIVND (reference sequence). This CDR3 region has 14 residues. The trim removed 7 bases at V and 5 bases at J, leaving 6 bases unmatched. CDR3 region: CASKQGARTGELFF. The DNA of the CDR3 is TGTGCCAGTAAGCAGGGGGCGCGGACCGGGGAGCTGTTTTTT.

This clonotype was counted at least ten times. The CDR3 DNA follows: TGCAGTGCAAATCTAGCGGGAGTTGAAGATACGCAGTATTTT. As protein: CSANLAGVEDTQYF. V is TRBV20-1 and J is TRBJ2-3, with 10 nucleotides matching TRBD2. There are 14 residues in the CDR3. Germline CDR1 reads DFQATT; CDR2 reads SNEGSKA (reference sequence). Unmatched junction bases numbered 8, after V lost 6 bases and J lost 5 bases.